Each of the 24 T cell receptor beta chains below was sequenced from the same sample in a study of monozygotic twins with inflammatory bowel disease (dated by TCRdb to between 2018 and 2021). Library method: 5' RACE. TCRdb records Illumina HiSeq 2500 as the sequencer. TCRdb reprocessed the reads and provides one entry for every CDR3 protein sequence; no DNA is given. The record for this sample contains some 300,000 distinct CDR3 sequences. The ten most abundant clones make up approximately 5.4% of the sample. Sequencing was carried out using blood. These receptors were taken from a human donor with ulcerative colitis or Crohn's disease, or a healthy co-twin of an affected twin (not recorded which).

The chain has TRBV12-3 or TRBV12-4 and TRBJ2-5; without DNA, the TCRdb call of TRBD1 cannot be checked. This CDR3 has 15 amino acids. The CDR3 here is CASSTYRGRQETQYF.

The J gene is TRBJ1-5, the V gene TRBV20-1; TCRdb's D gene call, TRBD1, goes unchecked for lack of DNA. The CDR3 sequence is 17 residues long. CDR1 is DFQATT, CDR2 SNEGSKA, per germline (reference sequence). CDR3 residues: CSARNPHRGATNQPQHF.

J is TRBJ1-6 and V is TRBV5-1; TCRdb gives TRBD1 as the D gene, but with no DNA this cannot be confirmed. The CDR3 contains 13 residues. The germline CDR1 and CDR2 sequences are SGHRS and YFSETQ. This chain's CDR3 is CASSFTGASPLHF. Supplemented by reference TRBV5-1 and TRBJ1-6, the full variable domain reads KAGVTQTPRYLIKTRGQQVTLSCSPISGHRSVSWYQQTPGQGLQFLFEYFSETQRNKGNFPGRFSGRQFSNSRSEMNVSTLELGDSALYLCASSFTGASPLHFGNGTRLTVT.

This chain uses TRBV3-1 with TRBJ2-5; TCRdb's assignment of TRBD1 cannot be checked, as there is no DNA. CDR3 length equals 16 residues. CDR1 and CDR2 (germline): LGHDT, YNNKEL (reference sequence). The CDR3 region is CASSQDLGTRAWTQYF.

The chain recombines TRBV5-1 with TRBJ2-1; the D call of TRBD1 rests on TCRdb alone, since no DNA is present to check it. The CDR3 has 15 residues. CDR1 and CDR2 from the germline V gene are SGHRS and YFSETQ. CDR3 sequence: CASSLEGRNYNEQFF.

The chain is built from TRBV12-3 or TRBV12-4 and TRBJ2-1; no DNA is available, so the TRBD2 call from TCRdb remains unchecked. CDR3 length equals 15 residues. This CDR3 is CASTFGLAVNNEQFF.

This chain uses TRBV5-1 with TRBJ2-3; checking the TCRdb D call of TRBD2 is not possible without DNA. This CDR3 has 16 amino acids. Germline V gene data show CDR1 as SGHRS and CDR2 as YFSETQ. The CDR3 is CASSPGGLVPPDTQYF.

The chain links TRBV12-3 or TRBV12-4 to TRBJ2-3. This CDR3 has 16 amino acids. CDR3 sequence reads: CASSFREQGGTDTQYF.

This chain uses TRBV5-6 with TRBJ2-7; TCRdb's D gene call, TRBD1, goes unchecked for lack of DNA. Germline V gene lookup returns CDR1 SGHDT and CDR2 YYEEEE. The CDR3 is 14 amino acids. The CDR3 loop is CASSLAREPYEQYF.

The chain links TRBV20-1 to TRBJ2-1; without DNA, the TCRdb call of TRBD2 cannot be checked. This CDR3 is built from 17 residues. CDR1 DFQATT and CDR2 SNEGSKA come from the germline V gene (reference sequence). CDR3 amino acids: CSARWGTGTSARVEQFF.

The chain links TRBV7-2 to TRBJ2-1; absent DNA, TCRdb's TRBD2 call cannot be checked. The CDR3 covers 14 residues. The germline V gene has CDR1 SGHTA and CDR2 FQGNSA. This CDR3 is CASSLARENNEQFF. Looking up the rest from reference TRBV7-2 and TRBJ2-1 gives the full variable domain: GAGVSQSPSNKVTEKGKDVELRCDPISGHTALYWYRQSLGQGLEFLIYFQGNSAPDKSGLPSDRFSAERTGGSVSTLTIQRTQQEDSAVYLCASSLARENNEQFFGPGTRLTVL.

The chain is built from TRBV4-3 and TRBJ2-5. Germline CDR1 and CDR2: LGHNA and YSLEER. The CDR3 has 13 residues. Here the CDR3 reads CASSQELVGTQYF.

V is TRBV28 and J is TRBJ2-1. The length of the CDR3 is 13 residues. The V gene's germline CDR1 is MDHEN and CDR2 SYDVKM. CDR3 sequence reads: CASSLVSVNEQFF.

The rearrangement joins TRBV7-6 to TRBJ2-6. The germline CDR1 and CDR2 sequences are SGHVS and FNYEAQ. The CDR3 runs 14 residues. CDR3 amino acids: CASSRKSGANVLTF.

This chain uses TRBV27 with TRBJ2-1; the D call from TCRdb, TRBD1, cannot be confirmed without DNA. The CDR3 loop spans 13 amino acids. The V gene's germline CDR1 is MNHEY and CDR2 SMNVEV (reference sequence). Here the CDR3 reads CASTDPPYNEQFF.

J is TRBJ2-7 and V is TRBV28. The CDR3 contains 14 residues. The V gene's germline CDR1 is MDHEN and CDR2 SYDVKM. CDR3 in amino acids: CASSSVLWTYEQYF. Full variable domain (outside the CDR3, taken from reference TRBV28 and TRBJ2-7): DVKVTQSSRYLVKRTGEKVFLECVQDMDHENMFWYRQDPGLGLRLIYFSYDVKMKEKGDIPEGYSVSREKKERFSLILESASTNQTSMYLCASSSVLWTYEQYFGPGTRLTVT.

V and J are TRBV20-1 and TRBJ1-1; the TCRdb call, TRBD1, lacks DNA for checking. This CDR3 is built from 12 residues. The germline CDR1 and CDR2 sequences are DFQATT and SNEGSKA (reference sequence). This chain's CDR3 is CSARTGDTEAFF.

This chain connects TRBV7-2 to TRBJ1-4. Germline V CDR1 and CDR2: SGHTA, FQGNSA. The CDR3 is made up of 12 amino acids. The CDR3 spells CASSLASGKLFF.

V gene TRBV7-6 combines with J gene TRBJ2-5; TCRdb calls TRBD1, which cannot be checked without DNA. The CDR3 spans 14 residues. Per the germline V gene, CDR1 is SGHVS and CDR2 is FNYEAQ. The CDR3 sequence is CACTGRGGQETQYF.

The chain combines TRBV20-1 with TRBJ1-4; TCRdb's D call of TRBD1 is untestable without DNA. This CDR3 has 12 amino acids. Germline V lookup: CDR1 DFQATT, CDR2 SNEGSKA (reference sequence). The CDR3 loop reads CSAGDLGIKLFF.

The V gene is TRBV11-3, the J gene TRBJ2-7; TCRdb picks TRBD2, but there is no DNA to check that call. Germline V lookup: CDR1 SGHNT, CDR2 YENEEA. The CDR3 length is 22 residues. CDR3 loop: CASSLERARTSGRAQRTYEQYF.

The chain couples TRBV20-1 to TRBJ2-1; TCRdb returns TRBD1, unconfirmable since there is no DNA. Germline V lookup: CDR1 DFQATT, CDR2 SNEGSKA (reference sequence). The CDR3 is 13 amino acids. The CDR3 protein is CSAFTTGVDEQFF.

This chain uses TRBV20-1 with TRBJ2-2; TCRdb proposes TRBD2, but this gene call is untestable without DNA. Germline CDR1 reads DFQATT; CDR2 reads SNEGSKA (reference sequence). The CDR3 length is 16 residues. CDR3: CSARVSGRAHTGELFF.

The CDR3 loop reads CASSQQTGGGGYTF. The chain uses TRBV7-2 and TRBJ1-2; TCRdb selects TRBD1, and the lack of DNA leaves this call unchecked. The CDR3 contains 14 residues. Germline CDR1 is SGHTA and CDR2 is FQGNSA.